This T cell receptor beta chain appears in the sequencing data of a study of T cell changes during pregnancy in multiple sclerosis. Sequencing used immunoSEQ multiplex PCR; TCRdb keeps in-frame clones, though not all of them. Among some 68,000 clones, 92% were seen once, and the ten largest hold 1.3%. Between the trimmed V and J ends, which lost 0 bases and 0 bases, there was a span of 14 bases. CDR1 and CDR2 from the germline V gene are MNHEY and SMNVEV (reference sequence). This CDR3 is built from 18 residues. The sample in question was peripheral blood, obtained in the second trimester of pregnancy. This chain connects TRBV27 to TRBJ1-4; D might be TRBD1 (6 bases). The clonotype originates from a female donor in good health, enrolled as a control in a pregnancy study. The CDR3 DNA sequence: TGTGCCAGCAGTTTATCGCTCAGGGGCGATGCAACTAATGAAAAACTGTTTTTT. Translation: CASSLSLRGDATNEKLFF.